This TCR beta chain derives from a study of technical replicates of blood from a handful of donors. Repertoires were generated with immunoSEQ multiplex PCR, while TCRdb's copy carries only in-frame clones and drops some. The sample yields about 62,000 clones, roughly 98% seen once. With 0 bases clipped from V and 5 bases from J, the junction kept 3 bases outside the gene matches. Germline values: CDR1 LGHNA, CDR2 YNFKEQ. This CDR3 comprises 15 residues. The sample taken for sequencing was T cells isolated from PBMCs. V is TRBV4-2 and J is TRBJ1-4, with 7 bases aligning to TRBD1. This TCR was sampled from a human donor in good health. The CDR3 sequence is CASSQETGQNEKLFF. As DNA, the CDR3 is TGTGCCAGCAGCCAAGAGACAGGGCAAAATGAAAAACTGTTTTTT.